This entry is about one TCR beta chain. Its antigen is unknown. The CDR3 contains 18 residues. CDR1 SEHNR and CDR2 FQNEAQ come from the germline V gene (reference sequence). Germline trimming cut 6 bases from V and 2 bases from J; bases unmatched to any gene: 15. This record comes from a study of T cell repertoires and HLA-DP antigens. Primers targeted 54 TRBV and 13 TRBJ segments. This table comes from immunoSEQ multiplex PCR, and its TCRdb copy is limited to in-frame clones, with some not included. The table records over 100,000 clones, about 92% of them present only once. Sequenced input: CD4+ T cells from PBMCs. This clonotype was obtained from a woman under 30 in good health and CMV-seronegative. V gene TRBV7-9 combines with J gene TRBJ2-7; TRBD1 matches 11 bases. CDR3 nucleotides: TGTGCCAGCAGACACTGGACAGGGGGCAGGGCGGGAACCTACGAGCAGTACTTC. Its protein product is CASRHWTGGRAGTYEQYF.